Listed below are T cell receptor beta chains from one sample, sequenced in a study of blood T cell repertoires in COVID-19. The method was immunoSEQ multiplex PCR; TCRdb's version includes in-frame clones alone and lacks a portion of them. The data contain about 170,000 clones, roughly nine tenths of them singletons. The sequencing sample was made of peripheral blood. The source of these receptors is a man aged 50-59 years with acute or convalescent COVID-19. The CDR3 runs from the conserved cysteine through the conserved F or W. D genes are given only for firm matches. Clone size appears in some rows only: once, few, many, or a class for an expanded clone.

TRBJ2-2	TRBD2	TRBV7-6	NA	CASTSLAGENTGELFF	TGTGCCAGCACCTCACTAGCGGGGGAAAACACCGGGGAGCTGTTTTTT
TRBJ2-3	TRBD2	TRBV6-2/TRBV6-3	once	CASSRSSGGMWTDTQYF	TGTGCCAGCAGTAGAAGCAGCGGGGGGATGTGGACAGATACGCAGTATTTT
TRBJ1-1	TRBD1	TRBV18	few	CASSPYNRGLNTEAFF	TGTGCCAGCTCACCATACAACAGGGGCTTAAACACTGAAGCTTTCTTT
TRBJ1-5	NA	TRBV5-6	NA	CASSWGRNQPQHF	TGTGCCAGCAGCTGGGGGCGCAATCAGCCCCAGCATTTT
TRBJ2-3	NA	TRBV11-2	NA	CASSTTPGWRDATDTQYF	TGTGCCAGCAGCACCACGCCCGGGTGGAGGGATGCTACAGATACGCAGTATTTT
TRBJ1-2	TRBD1	TRBV10-3	NA	CAIQGDSYGYTF	TGTGCCATCCAGGGGGACAGCTATGGCTACACCTTC
TRBJ2-1	NA	TRBV30	NA	CAWSPTGNEQFF	TGTGCCTGGTCTCCTACGGGGAATGAGCAGTTCTTC
TRBJ1-2	TRBD1	TRBV12-3/TRBV12-4	NA	CASIRTGEHGYTF	TGTGCCAGCATCCGGACAGGGGAGCATGGCTACACCTTC
TRBJ1-3	TRBD1	TRBV19	NA	CASATGTSSGNTIYF	TGTGCCAGTGCGACAGGGACCAGCTCTGGAAACACCATATATTTT
TRBJ2-5	TRBD1	TRBV6-5	once	CASLWTGRQETQYF	TGTGCCAGCCTCTGGACAGGTCGGCAAGAGACCCAGTACTTC
TRBJ1-2	TRBD1	TRBV5-4	NA	CASSSGTGYMRGYTF	TGTGCCAGCAGCTCCGGGACAGGATACATGAGGGGCTACACCTTC
TRBJ1-2	NA	TRBV5-5	NA	CASSLEQNYGYTF	TGTGCCAGCAGCTTGGAACAGAACTATGGCTACACCTTC
TRBJ2-5	TRBD1	TRBV11-2	NA	CASSRSGTALWETQYF	TGTGCCAGCAGCCGATCCGGGACAGCGCTATGGGAGACCCAGTACTTC
TRBJ2-7	TRBD2	TRBV5-4	NA	CASSFLAGSSYEQYF	TGTGCCAGCAGCTTCTTAGCGGGATCATCCTACGAGCAGTACTTC
TRBJ2-7	TRBD1	TRBV18	NA	CASSSGTGGVEQYF	TGTGCCAGCTCATCCGGGACAGGGGGCGTCGAGCAGTACTTC
TRBJ1-4	TRBD1	TRBV11-2	NA	CASGDRAQKGANEKLFF	TGTGCCAGCGGGGACAGGGCCCAAAAGGGGGCTAATGAAAAACTGTTTTTT
TRBJ1-6	NA	TRBV18	NA	CASSPVEADNSPLHF	TGTGCCAGCTCACCAGTGGAGGCGGATAATTCACCCCTCCACTTT
TRBJ2-7	NA	TRBV5-1	NA	CASSLYHGAYEQYF	TGCGCCAGCAGCTTGTACCACGGGGCCTACGAGCAGTACTTC
TRBJ2-5	NA	TRBV5-1	NA	CASSKGMGQQETQYF	TGCGCCAGCAGCAAGGGGATGGGTCAACAAGAGACCCAGTACTTC
TRBJ2-1	TRBD1	TRBV15	NA	CATSSNPGQRSYNEQFF	TGTGCCACCAGCAGTAATCCGGGACAGAGATCCTACAATGAGCAGTTCTTC
TRBJ1-5	NA	TRBV27	NA	CASSASYSNQPQHF	TGTGCCAGCAGTGCCAGTTATAGCAATCAGCCCCAGCATTTT
TRBJ1-6	TRBD1	TRBV6-5	NA	CASKPTGRNSPLHF	TGTGCCAGCAAACCGACAGGGAGAAATTCACCCCTCCACTTT
TRBJ1-5	TRBD1	TRBV5-6	NA	CASSLGRGRGNQPQHF	TGTGCCAGCAGCTTGGGGAGGGGGCGCGGCAATCAGCCCCAGCATTTT
TRBJ1-2	NA	TRBV6-6	NA	CASSTVIQGYGYTF	TGTGCCAGCAGTACGGTGATCCAGGGGTATGGCTACACCTTC
TRBJ1-6	TRBD1	TRBV10-3	NA	CAISGSTGNRSPLHF	TGTGCCATCAGTGGTTCGACAGGGAACAGATCACCCCTCCACTTT
TRBJ2-5	NA	TRBV11-3	NA	CASSPQGARPETQYF	TGTGCCAGCAGTCCCCAGGGCGCGCGACCCGAGACCCAGTACTTC
TRBJ2-1	TRBD2	TRBV5-1	once	CASRPFSGGYNEQFF	TGCGCCAGCCGCCCTTTTTCGGGGGGCTACAATGAGCAGTTCTTC
TRBJ1-2	NA	TRBV7-9	NA	CASSFKQGHGYTF	TGTGCCAGCAGCTTTAAGCAGGGGCATGGCTACACCTTC
TRBJ1-2	TRBD1	TRBV5-3	NA	CARSFRDRDYGYTF	TGTGCCAGAAGCTTCCGGGACAGGGACTATGGCTACACCTTC